The clone carrying this TCR beta chain has just a few counts. What it recognizes is unknown. The germline CDR1 and CDR2 sequences are MDHEN and SYDVKM. CDR3 length: 15 residues. V was pared by 6 bases and J by 4 bases, with 19 bases between. Here immunoSEQ multiplex PCR was the method, and the copy in TCRdb shows in-frame clones only, minus some. There are approximately 50,000 clones in the sample; around 88% occur only once, and more than 0.5% lies in the top ten. This entry comes from a study of OX40 agonist ivuxolimab in advanced cancers. Whole-study results and caveats: CD8+ T cells showed, on average, more clonal expansion than CD4+ cells.

This TCR derives from an adult with an advanced solid tumor such as melanoma, head and neck, liver or kidney cancer. The chain couples TRBV28 to TRBJ2-7; possibly TRBD2 for D (6 bases). The source material was CD4+ or CD8+ T cells sorted from blood, sampled in a trial of the OX40 agonist ivuxolimab. DNA of the CDR3: TGTGCCAGCAGCCGTAGGGAGACTAGGCTTTACGAGCAGTACTTC. This gives the protein CASSRRETRLYEQYF. The full variable domain, its missing parts supplied by reference TRBV28 and TRBJ2-7, is DVKVTQSSRYLVKRTGEKVFLECVQDMDHENMFWYRQDPGLGLRLIYFSYDVKMKEKGDIPEGYSVSREKKERFSLILESASTNQTSMYLCASSRRETRLYEQYFGPGTRLTVT.